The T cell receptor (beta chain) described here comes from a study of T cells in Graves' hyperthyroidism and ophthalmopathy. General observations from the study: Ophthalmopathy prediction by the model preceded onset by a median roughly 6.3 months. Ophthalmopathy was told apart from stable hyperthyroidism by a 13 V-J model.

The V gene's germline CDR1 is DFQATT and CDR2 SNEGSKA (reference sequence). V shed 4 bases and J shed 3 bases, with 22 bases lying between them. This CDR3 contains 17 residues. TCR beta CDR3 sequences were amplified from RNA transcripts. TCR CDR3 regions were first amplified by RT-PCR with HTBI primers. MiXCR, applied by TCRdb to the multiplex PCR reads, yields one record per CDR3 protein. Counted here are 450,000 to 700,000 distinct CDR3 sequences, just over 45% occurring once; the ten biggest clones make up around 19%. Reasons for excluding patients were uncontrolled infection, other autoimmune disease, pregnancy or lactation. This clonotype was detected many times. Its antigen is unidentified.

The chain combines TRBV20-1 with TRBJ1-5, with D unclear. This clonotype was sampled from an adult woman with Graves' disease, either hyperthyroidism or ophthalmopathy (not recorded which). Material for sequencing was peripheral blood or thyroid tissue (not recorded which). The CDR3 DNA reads TGCAGTGCTACACGAACCACAGCCCCGAGGGACAATCAGCCCCAGCATTTT. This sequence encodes CSATRTTAPRDNQPQHF.